The entry below gives a single T cell receptor (beta chain) sequence along with its context. In this sample, this clonotype turned up many times. Its antigen is not yet known. The input lacks base qualities; no much larger clone sits a single base away. TCR beta CDR3 regions were amplified from RNA transcripts for repertoire sequencing. A first-round RT-PCR used HTBI primers with the Qiagen OneStep RT-PCR kit, followed by a second-round multiplex PCR, size selection and purification. The libraries underwent paired-end sequencing with 100 bp reads on an Illumina HiSeq2000. In the original analysis: SOAPnuke was used for read processing, and reads with adapters, uncalled bases, a mean Phred below 15, or no exact constant-primer or identifier match were discarded. COPE v1.2.5 was used to merge high-quality paired reads. Unique nucleotide sequences were defined as clonotypes and aligned to IMGT TRB V, D and J references using MiTCR v1.1. The analysis was limited to V-J combinations with a frequency above 0.0001, which together covered about 99% of repertoires. For each V-J combination, a TCR clonal expansion and chaos score was defined as the ratio of F50 clonal expansion to chaos observed in the TCRdist matrix. Features were reduced by Welch's t-statistics and random forest to more than 10 V-J combinations, which fed a naive Bayes classifier. Thyroid-blood repertoire similarity was quantified with the Morisita-Horn index. The raw public data were reprocessed by TCRdb itself: fastp quality trimming at Q25, MiXCR clonotype calling, in-frame beta chains only. Each entry merges the rows of one CDR3 protein and shows their most common DNA and genes. These V and J calls rely on TCRdb rather than the paper's analysis. The sample table records approximately 330,000 distinct CDR3 sequences; 17% of these occur just once. The top ten clonotypes cover 9% to 15% of the sample.

This specimen belongs to a study of Graves' ophthalmopathy and Graves' hyperthyroidism (dated by TCRdb to between 2017 and 2018). Background on the whole study: Peripheral blood samples were taken at the time of initial diagnosis, before any treatment was given. To tell Graves' ophthalmopathy apart from Graves' hyperthyroidism, and to predict which patients would progress to ophthalmopathy, the study relied on TCR beta repertoire signatures. An independent validation cohort comprised under 20 hyperthyroidism patients and around 16 patients who later progressed from hyperthyroidism to ophthalmopathy. In roughly six hyperthyroidism patients, the T-cell repertoire of thyroid tissue was compared with the T-cell repertoire of blood. After sampling, hyperthyroidism patients received methimazole starting at 30 mg daily, and ophthalmopathy patients received high-dose intravenous methylprednisolone. To explore V-J signatures distinguishing ophthalmopathy from hyperthyroidism, a discovery set of under 110 patients (more than 40 ophthalmopathy, over 55 stable hyperthyroidism) was enrolled. In total, approximately 130 blood samples were TCR-sequenced: 40 to 45 ophthalmopathy, over 70 hyperthyroidism and some 17 hyperthyroidism-to-ophthalmopathy patients. Paper-wide results and their limitations: Most expanded thyroid clonotypes with a frequency above 0.001 also appeared in blood, which suggests that blood repertoires may reflect the immune response in the thyroid. No statistical method was used to predetermine the sample size, and group allocation was not hidden from the investigators. Ophthalmopathy was separated from stable hyperthyroidism by the 13-signature model with just under 90% sensitivity and 81% to 84% specificity in cross-validation and with 80%/75% in the test set. In validation, the model predicted ophthalmopathy progression with about 64% sensitivity and around 72% specificity; some 13 predicted patients were CT-confirmed with GO in a median of approximately six months.

Ophthalmopathy patients had moderately to severely active disease, Clinical Activity Score of at least 3, NOSPECS grade of at least 4, and disease duration under 3 months. Patients were excluded if they had other autoimmune diseases, uncontrolled infections, pregnancy or lactation. Clinical symptoms, serum thyroxine, TRAb, thyroid ultrasound and orbital computed tomography were used for diagnosis. Using Ficoll-Paque density gradient centrifugation, PBMCs were isolated from less than 13 ml of fresh peripheral blood. Total RNA was extracted with Trizol reagent and quality-checked on an Agilent 2100 Bioanalyzer. CDR1 is given as SGDLS and CDR2 as YYNGEE, both from the germline V gene. Relative to germline, V is 3 bases shorter and J is 2 bases shorter, with 1 base between their ends. The CDR3 numbers 11 residues from cysteine through phenylalanine. Here the CDR3 DNA is all that survives: 33 bases in frame from base 1.

The TCR sequence derives from an adult man with Graves' ophthalmopathy. The sequencing sample was made of peripheral blood. The chain uses TRBV9 and TRBJ2-3; no D gene call is confident. The nucleotide sequence is TGTGCCAGCAGCGACACAGATACGCAGTATTTT. The encoded protein is CASSDTDTQYF.